There are a few counts of the clone carrying this TCR beta chain. The antigen is unknown. The record originates from a study of T cells after yellow fever vaccination. The authors made TCR cDNA by 5'RACE template switching, adding a universal primer site and UMIs. TCRdb recomputed calls from the 5' RACE reads with MiXCR, one row per CDR3 protein. Of under 600,000 distinct CDR3 sequences detected, roughly 13% appear once; the ten largest clones hold around 15%. J lost 8 bases, V lost 4 bases, and 12 bases had no gene match. Per the germline V gene, CDR1 is MDHEN and CDR2 is SYDVKM. The length of the CDR3 is 17 residues. General study points: Post-booster reappearance was seen for most primary-vaccination clones (just under 97% CD4, 88% CD8). CD4 and CD8 compartments shared a small share of clonotypes, likely from convergent recombination.

The gene calls are TRBV28 and TRBJ2-1; 12 bases align to TRBD2. Material: PBMCs, obtained on the day of the yellow fever booster vaccination. This sequence was found in a man aged 25 to 45 who received the YFV17D yellow fever vaccine. CDR3 protein: CASSWAILAGGSDEQFF. The CDR3 region has the DNA TGTGCCAGCAGTTGGGCTATTCTAGCGGGAGGGAGCGATGAGCAGTTCTTC.